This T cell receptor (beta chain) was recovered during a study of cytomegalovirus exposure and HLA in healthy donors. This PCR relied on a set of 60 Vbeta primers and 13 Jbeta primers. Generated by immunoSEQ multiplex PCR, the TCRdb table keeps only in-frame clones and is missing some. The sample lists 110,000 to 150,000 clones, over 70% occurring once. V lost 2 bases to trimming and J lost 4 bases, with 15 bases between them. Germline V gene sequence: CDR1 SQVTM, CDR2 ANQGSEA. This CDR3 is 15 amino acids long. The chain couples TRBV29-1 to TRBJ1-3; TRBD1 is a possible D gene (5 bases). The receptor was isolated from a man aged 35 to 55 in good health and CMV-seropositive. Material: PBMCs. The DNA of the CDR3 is TGCAGCGTTGAACTCCCTCTGACAGAAGGAAACACCATATATTTT. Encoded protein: CSVELPLTEGNTIYF.